One T cell receptor beta chain is described in this entry. After extraction with the RNeasy kit, about 0.45 to 1 ug of the RNA was reverse transcribed using random hexamers. In TCRdb, the immunoSEQ multiplex PCR reads were re-called with MiXCR into one record per CDR3 protein. The data show roughly 250,000 distinct CDR3 sequences, with 90% to 96% seen just once and approximately 0.1% held by the top ten. The CDR3 contains 12 residues. Germline-derived CDR1 and CDR2 are LGHDT and YNNKEL (reference sequence). The germline V and J ends were trimmed by 5 bases and 8 bases, with 12 bases remaining between them. The data were obtained in a study of CD8 T cells in Susac syndrome.

Sample: CD4+ T cells from PBMCs. The chain joins TRBV3-1 to TRBJ1-1; D gene uncertain. This sequence originates from a human donor with Susac syndrome. CDR3 region: CASSYRWQEAFF. CDR3 in DNA: TGTGCCAGCAGCTACCGGTGGCAAGAAGCTTTCTTT.